What follows are 31 T cell receptor beta chains derived from one specimen sequenced in a study of Tregs in tolerant kidney transplant recipients. Measured with immunoSEQ multiplex PCR; TCRdb has only the in-frame clones, and not every one. Its clone listing holds about 48,000 clones. The source material was CD4+ T cells from blood, sampled before the transplant. The receptors shown here come from a human donor who received a combined kidney and bone marrow transplant.

Concerning this clone itself: The CDR3 extends 3 residues past the end of the read, so its final part is completed from the germline J gene. The chain uses TRBV19 and TRBJ2-1, with D hard to call. The V gene lost 9 bases and the J gene lost 6 bases, with 18 bases spanning the gap. Germline-derived CDR1 and CDR2 are LNHDA and SQIVND (reference sequence). The CDR3 consists of 14 residues. The CDR3 protein is CASPQRLYVNEQFF. The CDR3 DNA, read in part, is TGTGCCAGCCCACAACGACTGTACGTCAATGAG.

As to this clone: The DNA ends 3 residues before the CDR3 does, and the rest of the CDR3 is filled in from the germline J gene. The V gene is TRBV10-3, the J gene TRBJ2-5, with D possibly TRBD1 on 6 matching bases. The CDR3 has 14 amino acids. The germline V gene has CDR1 ENHRY and CDR2 SYGVKD. Trimming took off 6 bases at V and 5 bases at J, with 16 bases between the two ends. The CDR3 spells CAISRLLQGETQYF. The covered CDR3 bases are TGTGCCATCAGCCGACTCCTGCAGGGGGAGACC.

As to this clone: The CDR3 end falls 3 residues outside the read, so it is completed with the germline J gene. This chain uses TRBV18 with TRBJ2-7, with 9 bases fitting TRBD2. CDR3 length: 16 residues. Trimming cost V 6 bases and J 0 bases; bases outside gene matches: 9. Germline lookup yields CDR1 KGHSH and CDR2 LQKENI. The part of the CDR3 DNA that was read is TGTGCCAGCTCCCACGACTCTAGCGGGAACTCCTACGAG. It encodes CASSHDSSGNSYE. The CDR3 in full is CASSHDSSGNSYEQYF.

With regard to this clone: The read halts 3 residues ahead of the CDR3 end, with the missing end drawn from the germline J gene. The chain carries TRBV18 and TRBJ2-1; TRBD2 agrees at 12 bases. With V trimmed by 4 bases and J by 6 bases, 4 bases remained unmatched. The CDR3 is 15 amino acids. Germline loops: CDR1 KGHSH, CDR2 LQKENI. CDR3 DNA (partial): TGTGCCAGCTCACACGGACTAGCGGGGAGCAATGAG. The encoded protein is CASSHGLAGSNE. Given in full, the CDR3 is CASSHGLAGSNEQFF.

As for this clone: The CDR3 end is not reached by the read, which stops 3 residues before it; the germline J gene fills it in. The chain carries TRBV5-1 and TRBJ2-7, with 8 bases lining up with TRBD1. The CDR3 has 14 amino acids. Trimming removed 1 base from V and 5 bases from J; junction bases left unmatched: 5. Germline V gene data show CDR1 as SGHRS and CDR2 as YFSETQ. The covered CDR3 bases are TGCGCCAGCAGCTTGCTCGGACAGGGTGACGAG. As protein: CASSLLGQGDE. Given in full, the CDR3 is CASSLLGQGDEQYF.

Worth noting for this clone: The CDR3 is cut off 3 residues early in the read; its end comes from the germline J gene. The chain combines TRBV5-1 with TRBJ1-1, with 9 bases lining up with TRBD1. The CDR3 covers 16 residues. With 0 bases clipped from V and 1 base from J, the junction kept 4 bases outside the gene matches. Germline CDR1 SGHRS, CDR2 YFSETQ. The CDR3 loop reads CASSLDRGRPNTEAFF. The DNA read from the CDR3 is TGCGCCAGCAGCTTGGACAGGGGGCGGCCGAACACTGAA. Combining the CDR3 with reference TRBV5-1 and TRBJ1-1 gives the whole variable domain KAGVTQTPRYLIKTRGQQVTLSCSPISGHRSVSWYQQTPGQGLQFLFEYFSETQRNKGNFPGRFSGRQFSNSRSEMNVSTLELGDSALYLCASSLDRGRPNTEAFFGQGTRLTVV.

Comment on this clone: The DNA ends 3 residues before the CDR3 does, and the rest of the CDR3 is filled in from the germline J gene. This rearrangement joins TRBV20-1 to TRBJ2-1; 13 positions match TRBD2. CDR3 length: 16 residues. In germline, CDR1 is DFQATT, CDR2 SNEGSKA (reference sequence). With V trimmed by 4 bases and J by 9 bases, 12 bases remained unmatched. CDR3 sequence reads: CSATTSGRALGGEQFF. The DNA read from the CDR3 is TGCAGTGCTACTACTAGCGGGAGGGCCCTCGGTGGTGAG.

Comment on this clone: The read halts 3 residues ahead of the CDR3 end, with the missing end drawn from the germline J gene. The chain recombines TRBV30 with TRBJ1-6; D is possibly TRBD1 (5 bases). Germline values: CDR1 GTSNPN, CDR2 SVGIG (reference sequence). Trimming stripped 1 base from V and 3 bases from J, with 10 bases between. The CDR3 sequence is 15 residues long. The DNA read from the CDR3 is TGTGCCTGGAGTGCGACAGAAAACTATAATTCACCC. As protein: CAWSATENYNSP. The full CDR3 is CAWSATENYNSPLHF.

Remarks on this clone: Read data end 3 residues before the CDR3 end; the end is taken from the germline J gene. V usage is TRBV5-1 and J usage is TRBJ1-4; 12 bases agree with TRBD1. This CDR3 spans 17 amino acids. After removal of 3 bases from V and 8 bases from J, the junction contained 11 bases not matched to a gene. CDR1 and CDR2 from the germline V gene are SGHRS and YFSETQ. Incomplete CDR3 DNA: TGCGCCAGCAGCTCATCCGGGACAGGGGGCGTTGGCGAAAAA. Translation gives CASSSSGTGGVGEK. From start to end, the CDR3 is CASSSSGTGGVGEKLFF.

Of note for this clone: From the germline J gene comes the end of the CDR3, since the read stops 3 residues before it. The rearrangement joins TRBV6-2 or TRBV6-3 to TRBJ2-7; D remains ambiguous. Trimming stripped 10 bases from V and 4 bases from J, with 11 bases between. The CDR3 loop spans 11 amino acids. Germline V CDR1 and CDR2: MNHEY, SVGEGT. The sequenced CDR3 bases are TGTGCCATAGCAAGTGGATACGAG. This codes for CAIASGYE. The CDR3 as a whole reads CAIASGYEQYF.

As regards this clone: The read comes to an end 3 residues before the CDR3 does, leaving the germline J gene to fill in the end. V gene TRBV19 combines with J gene TRBJ1-6, with D perhaps matching TRBD1 (5 bases). The CDR3 totals 14 residues. The germline V and J ends were trimmed by 6 bases and 8 bases, with 14 bases remaining between them. Germline-derived CDR1 and CDR2 are LNHDA and SQIVND (reference sequence). The CDR3 bases that were read are TGTGCCAGTAGCCCGACAGCCCCCGATTCACCC. Amino acid sequence: CASSPTAPDSP. The whole CDR3 protein is CASSPTAPDSPLHF.

About this clone itself: The read finishes 3 residues shy of the CDR3 end, and the germline J gene is used to complete it. The chain combines TRBV28 with TRBJ2-7; D ambiguous. The CDR3 totals 14 residues. CDR1 and CDR2 (germline): MDHEN, SYDVKM. V was cut by 6 bases and J by 4 bases, with 16 bases left in between. The CDR3 DNA, read in part, is TGTGCCAGCAGCCCCGACCAGGTACGGTACGAG. Translated: CASSPDQVRYE. The whole CDR3 protein is CASSPDQVRYEQYF.

A word on this clone: Coverage ceases 3 residues before the CDR3 finishes, and the germline J gene fills in the end. The rearrangement joins TRBV11-1 to TRBJ2-1; perhaps TRBD1 as D (6 bases). The germline V gene encodes CDR1 SGHAT and CDR2 FQDESV (reference sequence). V dropped 2 bases and J dropped 7 bases, with 15 bases sitting between them. This CDR3 is 15 amino acids long. The sequenced CDR3 bases are TGTGCCAGCAGCTTAAGACGGACAGCCACGAATGAG. This sequence encodes CASSLRRTATNE. The full CDR3 is CASSLRRTATNEQFF.

Turning to this clone: The read terminates 3 residues before the CDR3 end, so the remaining end is supplied by the germline J gene. The chain couples TRBV5-1 to TRBJ1-5, with no clear D. Germline V CDR1 and CDR2: SGHRS, YFSETQ. Trimming pared 5 bases from V and 3 bases from J, leaving 9 bases between. The CDR3 runs to 13 residues. The CDR3 DNA, read in part, is TGCGCCAGCAGGCAGGAACTCAATCAGCCC. Protein: CASRQELNQP. The full CDR3 is CASRQELNQPQHF.

In the case of this clone: With the read ending 3 residues before the CDR3 end, the germline J gene is used to fill in that end. This chain uses TRBV18 with TRBJ1-4; 9 nucleotides agree with TRBD1. The CDR3 has 13 amino acids. From germline, CDR1 is KGHSH and CDR2 LQKENI. Trimming cost V 2 bases and J 10 bases; bases outside gene matches: 2. CDR3 DNA, as far as it was read: TGTGCCAGCTCACCAACGGACAGGGGAAAA. Its translation: CASSPTDRGK. The full CDR3 is CASSPTDRGKLFF.

This CDR3 reads CASNPTSSSTADTQYF. CDR3 DNA, as far as it was read: TGTGCCAGTAACCCAACTAGCTCCTCGACGGCAGATACG. The chain combines TRBV19 with TRBJ2-3; D perhaps matches TRBD2 (6 bases). The observed sequence ends 3 residues before the CDR3 terminus, with the missing tail filled in from the germline J gene. Germline CDR1 reads LNHDA; CDR2 reads SQIVND (reference sequence). The CDR3 length is 16 residues. V lost 7 bases and J 4 bases, leaving 21 bases between the germline ends. Based on the CDR3 plus reference TRBV19 and TRBJ2-3, the full variable domain is DGGITQSPKYLFRKEGQNVTLSCEQNLNHDAMYWYRQDPGQGLRLIYYSQIVNDFQKGDIAEGYSVSREKKESFPLTVTSAQKNPTAFYLCASNPTSSSTADTQYFGPGTRLTVL.

Notes on this clone: The CDR3 end lies 3 residues beyond the end of the read and is filled in from the germline J gene. The chain employs TRBV30 and TRBJ2-1, with 9 positions matching TRBD2. V shed 0 bases, J shed 4 bases, and the junction held 10 bases outside the gene matches. This CDR3 comprises 17 residues. In germline, CDR1 is GTSNPN, CDR2 SVGIG (reference sequence). CDR3 DNA (partial): TGTGCCTGGAGTGTACGGTCTAGCGGGATAAATTACAATGAG. The encoded protein is CAWSVRSSGINYNE. The CDR3 in full is CAWSVRSSGINYNEQFF.

Note on this clone: With the read ending 3 residues before the CDR3 end, the germline J gene is used to fill in that end. V is TRBV20-1 and J is TRBJ1-4; 8 bases are shared with TRBD1. Germline V lookup: CDR1 DFQATT, CDR2 SNEGSKA (reference sequence). This CDR3 comprises 13 residues. With V trimmed by 4 bases and J by 8 bases, 6 bases remained unmatched. The CDR3 loop is CSAINRGGEKLFF. The CDR3 bases that were read are TGCAGTGCTATAAACAGGGGGGGGGAAAAA.

Regarding this clone: The DNA ends 3 residues before the CDR3 does, and the rest of the CDR3 is filled in from the germline J gene. The chain couples TRBV2 to TRBJ2-1; 16 bases are shared with TRBD2. Germline-derived CDR1 and CDR2 are SNHLY and FYNNEI. The CDR3 has 16 amino acids. Trimming at V came to 9 bases and at J to 2 bases, leaving 4 bases not matched to a gene. CDR3 in amino acids: CASRGTSGRAYNEQFF. Partial CDR3 DNA: TGTGCCAGTAGGGGGACTAGCGGGAGGGCCTACAATGAG.

A remark on this clone: The CDR3 end falls 3 residues outside the read, so it is completed with the germline J gene. This chain uses TRBV7-9 with TRBJ1-2; no clear D. The V gene lost 5 bases and the J gene lost 3 bases, with 10 bases spanning the gap. The CDR3 loop spans 13 amino acids. The germline V gene encodes CDR1 SEHNR and CDR2 FQNEAQ (reference sequence). The part of the CDR3 DNA that was read is TGTGCCAGCAGCGCACCGGCGGACTATGGC. It yields the protein CASSAPADYG. The whole CDR3 sequence reads CASSAPADYGYTF.

As regards this clone: The CDR3 goes on 3 residues after the read ends, and that part is filled in from the germline J gene. This chain connects TRBV5-6 to TRBJ1-1; D remains ambiguous. The CDR3 sequence is 14 residues long. The V end was cut by 3 bases, the J end by 1 base, with 10 bases between. Germline V gene lookup returns CDR1 SGHDT and CDR2 YYEEEE. The CDR3 bases that were read are TGTGCCAGCAGCTACTGGGCTCCGAACACTGAA. It is translated as CASSYWAPNTE. In full, the CDR3 is CASSYWAPNTEAFF.

Details on this clone: The read ends 3 residues before the CDR3 terminus; that terminus is restored from the germline J gene. The rearrangement joins TRBV18 to TRBJ1-5; D is possibly TRBD1 (5 bases). V dropped 4 bases and J dropped 4 bases, with 14 bases sitting between them. CDR1 and CDR2 (germline): KGHSH, LQKENI. The CDR3 contains 15 residues. The chain's CDR3 is CASSQSGGLNQPQHF. CDR3 bases read: TGTGCCAGCTCACAATCTGGGGGGTTGAATCAGCCC.

Worth noting for this clone: Read coverage stops 3 residues before the CDR3 terminus; the germline J gene supplies the remainder. This sequence joins TRBV10-3 and TRBJ1-2, with 7 bases identical to TRBD1. CDR1 and CDR2 from the germline V gene are ENHRY and SYGVKD. The CDR3 has 14 residues. Trimming at V came to 3 bases and at J to 4 bases, leaving 5 bases not matched to a gene. This CDR3 reads CAISEGTAAYGYTF. CDR3 DNA (partial): TGTGCCATCAGTGAAGGGACAGCAGCCTATGGC.

About this clone: The read falls 3 residues short of the CDR3 end, and the missing part is taken from the germline J gene. This sequence joins TRBV20-1 and TRBJ2-7; 11 bases align to TRBD2. V was clipped by 5 bases and J by 0 bases; unmatched bases: 3. Per germline, CDR1 DFQATT and CDR2 SNEGSKA (reference sequence). This CDR3 comprises 14 residues. The CDR3 sequence is CSAETSGISYEQYF. The CDR3 bases that were read are TGCAGTGCTGAGACTAGCGGGATCTCCTACGAG.

Concerning this clone itself: The read ends 3 residues early relative to the CDR3; the germline J gene fills the gap. The rearrangement links TRBV4-1 to TRBJ1-1; the D gene is possibly TRBD1 (6 bases). The germline CDR1 and CDR2 sequences are MGHRA and YSYEKL. The CDR3 runs to 15 residues. Trimming removed 0 bases at V and 3 bases at J, with 11 bases between. CDR3 DNA, as far as it was read: TGCGCCAGCAGCCAAGAACAGGGTAGGGACACTGAA. It yields the protein CASSQEQGRDTE. The entire CDR3 sequence reads CASSQEQGRDTEAFF.

Of note for this clone: The read is 3 residues too short to cover the CDR3 end, so that end is filled in from the germline J gene. V and J are TRBV6-1 and TRBJ2-7; 11 positions agree with TRBD1. CDR1 MNHNS and CDR2 SASEGT come from the germline V gene. Trimming cost V 4 bases and J 4 bases; bases outside gene matches: 3. The CDR3 spans 14 residues. Incomplete CDR3 DNA: TGTGCCAGCAGTGTGGACAGGGGGCTTTACGAG. Protein product: CASSVDRGLYE. The CDR3 as a whole reads CASSVDRGLYEQYF.

Concerning this clone: The CDR3 end is not reached by the read, which stops 3 residues before it; the germline J gene fills it in. The gene calls are TRBV7-3 and TRBJ2-7; TRBD1 matches 8 bases. CDR3 length: 15 residues. J lost 1 base, V lost 0 bases, and 2 bases had no gene match. The germline CDR1 and CDR2 sequences are SGHTA and FQGTGA. CDR3 bases read: TGTGCCAGCAGCTTAACCGGGACAGGTTCCTACGAG. It yields the protein CASSLTGTGSYE. The entire CDR3 protein is CASSLTGTGSYEQYF.

Worth noting for this clone: Coverage ceases 3 residues before the CDR3 finishes, and the germline J gene fills in the end. V is TRBV30 and J is TRBJ2-1, with 9 bases identical to TRBD2. Unmatched junction bases numbered 4, after V lost 7 bases and J lost 3 bases. Germline assignment: CDR1 GTSNPN and CDR2 SVGIG (reference sequence). The CDR3 has 13 amino acids. This CDR3 reads CALVSGSYNEQFF. The CDR3 DNA, read in part, is TGTGCCTTGGTTAGCGGGAGCTACAATGAG.

As regards this clone: The read halts 3 residues ahead of the CDR3 end, with the missing end drawn from the germline J gene. This chain joins TRBV20-1 and TRBJ1-5; the match to TRBD1 covers 7 bases. CDR1 is DFQATT and CDR2 is SNEGSKA in the germline V gene (reference sequence). V was pared by 5 bases and J by 4 bases, with 11 bases of the junction left unmatched. This CDR3 region has 15 residues. The DNA read from the CDR3 is TGCAGTGCTGGTCTGCCGGGACAGTTAAATCAGCCC. It codes for CSAGLPGQLNQP. The complete CDR3 protein is CSAGLPGQLNQPQHF.

A remark on this clone: From the germline J gene comes the end of the CDR3, since the read stops 3 residues before it. The chain links TRBV19 to TRBJ2-3; maybe TRBD1 (5 bases). V gave up 7 bases and J gave up 0 bases, with 5 bases separating them. In germline, CDR1 is LNHDA, CDR2 SQIVND (reference sequence). The CDR3 contains 12 residues. CDR3 residues: CASKGSTDTQYF. CDR3 DNA (partial): TGTGCCAGTAAGGGGAGCACAGATACG.

About this clone itself: The observed sequence ends 3 residues before the CDR3 terminus, with the missing tail filled in from the germline J gene. The rearrangement joins TRBV30 to TRBJ2-7; 9 bases fit TRBD1. Germline V gene lookup returns CDR1 GTSNPN and CDR2 SVGIG (reference sequence). The CDR3 spans 17 residues. Trimming took 5 bases from V and 5 from J; bases not matched to a gene: 19. Here the CDR3 reads CAWDGTGSSERYHEQYF. The sequenced CDR3 bases are TGTGCCTGGGATGGGACAGGGAGCTCCGAGCGGTACCACGAG.